This T cell receptor (beta chain) was recorded in a study of somatic mutations in cytotoxic T cells in rheumatoid arthritis. Across the study: Blood from the patient (almost 31 ml EDTA) was drawn right after diagnosis, pretreatment. Points from the study as a whole: Rising age went with increasing CD8+ clonality in rheumatoid arthritis patients; healthy controls showed no such increase. Antigens bound by the expanded CD8+ clones were not identified.

This clone was seen a handful of times. The antigen remains undetermined. V was pared by 2 bases and J by 8 bases, with 12 bases between. The CDR3 has 13 amino acids. The germline V gene has CDR1 MGHRA and CDR2 YSYEKL. Clones were sequenced by immunoSEQ multiplex PCR, and TCRdb holds only the in-frame ones, with some missing. In the table there are 20,000 or so clones, around 85% of which are singletons. Sequencing was done on a sample of CD8+ T cells sorted from blood. The chain combines TRBV4-1 with TRBJ1-2, with D possibly being TRBD1 (6 bases). The sequence was obtained from a woman aged 40 to 50 with rheumatoid arthritis. In DNA form, the CDR3 reads TGCGCCAGCAGCCAACAGGGGCATGGGGGCTACACCTTC. Encoded protein: CASSQQGHGGYTF.